This record covers a single T cell receptor (beta chain). The data derive from a study of T cell responses to AZD1222 COVID-19 vaccine. The table came from immunoSEQ multiplex PCR; TCRdb's copy has only in-frame clones and leaves some out. This sample has around 140,000 clones, with approximately 92% found just once. Germline loops: CDR1 MNHEY, CDR2 SVGAGI. The CDR3 runs 16 residues. V was pared by 0 bases and J by 6 bases, with 18 bases between. The clonotype was recovered from an adult in good health. This chain connects TRBV6-5 to TRBJ2-7, with D possibly being TRBD1 or TRBD2 (5 bases each). Sequenced here: peripheral blood, sampled on day 0 of AZD1222 vaccination. CDR3 sequence (DNA): TGTGCCAGCAGTTACTCATACGGGACGGAAGCTTCCGAGCAGTACTTC. Amino acid sequence: CASSYSYGTEASEQYF.